This T cell receptor (beta chain) originates from a study of blood T cell repertoires in COVID-19. V gave up 7 bases and J gave up 1 base, with 8 bases separating them. Germline CDR1 is SGHTS and CDR2 is YDEGEE. The CDR3 is 13 amino acids. As originally analysed: Reference gene primer amplification gave estimated nucleated cell counts. Here immunoSEQ multiplex PCR was the method, and the copy in TCRdb shows in-frame clones only, minus some. V, J and clone size reflect that table, while D and trimming were determined from the DNA. The sample carries about 220,000 clones, 88% recorded once. All enrollees were about 18 to 90 years old and from roughly 26 US areas. Among Cohort 3 donors, those recovered had two negative PCRs, clearance, or symptom resolution.

The chain is built from TRBV5-8 and TRBJ1-4; D is undetermined. Material: PBMCs or T cells enriched from blood (not recorded which). This clonotype was obtained from a woman in her 30s who had recovered from COVID-19. This CDR3 is CASRRGTNEKLFF. CDR3 coding DNA: TGTGCCAGCCGGCGGGGAACTAATGAAAAACTGTTTTTT.